This section outlines one T cell receptor beta chain sequence together with its context. CDR3 length: 16 amino acids. V lost 2 bases, J lost 2 bases, and 15 bases lay in between. Germline-derived CDR1 and CDR2 are LGHDT and YNNKEL (reference sequence). TCRdb's copy holds only in-frame clones and misses some; the assay was immunoSEQ multiplex PCR. The table records some 140,000 clones, less than 90% of them present only once. The data derive from a study of control samples from healthy donors and cancer patients. The rearrangement links TRBV3-1 (or the pseudogene TRBV3-2) to TRBJ2-5; D is possibly TRBD2 (6 bases). The material sequenced was blood. The sequence was collected from a woman in her twenties or thirties in good health. CDR3 sequence reads: CASSQLSRREQETQYF. CDR3 DNA: TGTGCCAGCAGCCAATTGTCACGTCGGGAGCAAGAGACCCAGTACTTC.